A single sample gave rise to the 13 T cell receptor beta chains below, sequenced in a study of technical replicates of blood from several donors. Some clones are missing from TCRdb's copy, which holds only in-frame ones; the method was immunoSEQ multiplex PCR. In the table there are about 80,000 clones, nearly 98% of which are singletons. Sequencing was carried out using T cells isolated from PBMCs. The source of these receptors is a human donor in good health.

The CDR3 DNA follows: TGCGCCAGCAATACGAACACCGGGGAGCTGTTTTTT. Protein sequence: CASNTNTGELFF. V and J are TRBV10-1 and TRBJ2-2; D is undetermined. This CDR3 comprises 12 residues. The ends were cut back, 7 bases at V and 0 bases at J, with 3 bases in the middle. Germline-derived CDR1 and CDR2 are WNHNN and SYGVQD (reference sequence).

Only one count was recorded for this clone. The chain links TRBV28 to TRBJ1-3; TRBD1 matches 9 bases. CDR3 size: 15 residues. Trimming cost V 8 bases and J 1 base; bases outside gene matches: 6. The V gene's germline CDR1 is MDHEN and CDR2 SYDVKM. The CDR3 loop is CASDTGGISGNTIYF. The CDR3 coding sequence is TGTGCCAGCGACACAGGGGGCATTTCTGGAAACACCATATATTTT.

The chain uses TRBV6-6 and TRBJ2-3; D is unclear. The CDR3 has 14 residues. Germline V gene data show CDR1 as MNHNY and CDR2 as SVGAGI (reference sequence). The V and J ends lost 4 bases and 0 bases respectively, with 8 bases between them. CDR3 loop: CASSSLSSTDTQYF. The DNA for the CDR3 is TGTGCCAGCAGTTCCCTCTCTAGCACAGATACGCAGTATTTT.

The V and J genes are TRBV4-2 and TRBJ2-5; tentative D call: TRBD1 (5 bases). V was cut by 3 bases and J by 2 bases, with 19 bases left in between. The CDR3 covers 17 residues. The germline CDR1 and CDR2 sequences are LGHNA and YNFKEQ. CDR3 DNA: TGTGCCAGCAGCCAGGGATCCTCTGGTTCAGGGCAAGAGACCCAGTACTTC. Amino acid sequence: CASSQGSSGSGQETQYF.

V usage is TRBV5-4 and J usage is TRBJ2-3; D perhaps matches TRBD2 (5 bases). There are 13 residues in the CDR3. Germline loops: CDR1 SGHNT, CDR2 YYREEE (reference sequence). Between the trimmed V and J ends, which lost 4 bases and 3 bases, there was a span of 9 bases. CDR3 DNA sequence: TGTGCCAGCAGCCCGGAGGATACAGATACGCAGTATTTT. Translating it yields CASSPEDTDTQYF.

The genes are TRBV5-1 and TRBJ2-1, with D maybe TRBD2 (6 bases). CDR1 and CDR2 (germline): SGHRS, YFSETQ. CDR3 length: 15 residues. Between the trimmed V and J ends, which lost 4 bases and 2 bases, there was a span of 13 bases. CDR3 in DNA: TGCGCCAGCAGCGGAGGGACGGGGACCTACAATGAGCAGTTCTTC. This sequence encodes CASSGGTGTYNEQFF.

The chain is built from TRBV11-2 and TRBJ1-3; no clear D. This CDR3 region has 12 residues. With 6 bases removed from V and 8 bases from J, the gap between germline ends came to 11 bases. Germline CDR1 SGHAT, CDR2 FQNNGV. Here the CDR3 reads CASSLETYTIYF. In DNA form, the CDR3 reads TGTGCCAGCAGTCTGGAGACTTACACCATATATTTT. The full variable domain, its missing parts supplied by reference TRBV11-2 and TRBJ1-3, is EAGVAQSPRYKIIEKRQSVAFWCNPISGHATLYWYQQILGQGPKLLIQFQNNGVVDDSQLPKDRFSAERLKGVDSTLKIQPAKLEDSAVYLCASSLETYTIYFGEGSWLTVV.

This clone was detected once. This chain joins TRBV29-1 and TRBJ2-7; 10 nucleotides align to TRBD1. The germline CDR1 and CDR2 sequences are SQVTM and ANQGSEA. The CDR3 is 15 amino acids. Trimming cost V 1 base and J 5 bases; bases outside gene matches: 8. Here the CDR3 reads CSVEAAGTGVDEQYF. DNA for the CDR3: TGCAGCGTTGAAGCGGCCGGGACAGGGGTCGACGAGCAGTACTTC.

The J gene is TRBJ2-1, the V gene TRBV9, with 10 bases matching TRBD1. The germline V gene encodes CDR1 SGDLS and CDR2 YYNGEE. The ends lost 0 bases at V and 12 bases at J; junction bases unmatched: 0. This CDR3 region has 12 residues. The CDR3 DNA follows: TGTGCCAGCAGCGTAGGGGACAGGGGGCAGTTCTTC. Translation: CASSVGDRGQFF.

This chain links TRBV11-1 with TRBJ2-7; 8 positions match TRBD2. The CDR3 spans 18 residues. The V and J ends lost 0 bases and 2 bases, in that order; junction bases with no gene match: 12. Per germline, CDR1 SGHAT and CDR2 FQDESV (reference sequence). CDR3 loop: CASSLATGGEVPTYEQYF. CDR3 coding DNA: TGTGCCAGCAGCTTAGCGACGGGGGGGGAGGTACCAACCTACGAGCAGTACTTC. Combining the CDR3 with reference TRBV11-1 and TRBJ2-7 gives the whole variable domain EAEVAQSPRYKITEKSQAVAFWCDPISGHATLYWYRQILGQGPELLVQFQDESVVDDSQLPKDRFSAERLKGVDSTLKIQPAELGDSAMYLCASSLATGGEVPTYEQYFGPGTRLTVT.

The chain uses TRBV29-1 and TRBJ2-7, with 9 bases that match TRBD1. J was trimmed by 5 bases and V by 7 bases; bases with no gene match: 9. CDR1 is SQVTM, CDR2 ANQGSEA, per germline. The CDR3 is 13 amino acids. This CDR3 is CSGIGTGSHEQYF. CDR3 DNA: TGCAGCGGAATCGGGACAGGGTCCCACGAGCAGTACTTC.

V gene TRBV11-3 combines with J gene TRBJ2-5, with D unclear. V lost 7 bases, J lost 4 bases, and 25 bases lay in between. There are 17 residues in the CDR3. Looked up from germline, CDR1 is SGHNT and CDR2 is YENEEA. The CDR3 here is CASTQSGPDDARETQYF. CDR3 coding DNA: TGTGCCAGCACCCAATCTGGGCCTGACGACGCGCGAGAGACCCAGTACTTC. Combining the CDR3 with reference TRBV11-3 and TRBJ2-5 gives the whole variable domain EAGVVQSPRYKIIEKKQPVAFWCNPISGHNTLYWYLQNLGQGPELLIRYENEEAVDDSQLPKDRFSAERLKGVDSTLKIQPAELGDSAVYLCASTQSGPDDARETQYFGPGTRLLVL.

The chain combines TRBV27 with TRBJ1-1; no clear D. The CDR3 has 14 residues. Germline V gene data show CDR1 as MNHEY and CDR2 as SMNVEV (reference sequence). Trimming took off 2 bases at V and 0 bases at J, with 7 bases between the two ends. CDR3 residues: CASSLTSLNTEAFF. CDR3 sequence (DNA): TGTGCCAGCAGTTTAACGAGTTTGAACACTGAAGCTTTCTTT.